Sequencing of this TCR beta chain was carried out in a study of blood T cell repertoires in COVID-19. V lost 5 bases and J lost 4, with 13 bases in between. The germline gives CDR1 SGHAT, CDR2 FQNNGV. The CDR3 extends over 14 amino acids. The protocol was immunoSEQ multiplex PCR, while the TCRdb copy is restricted to in-frame clones and leaves out a portion. The sample comprises some 270,000 clones, approximately 90% of which are singletons, and approximately 0.84% rests with the top ten. The V call is TRBV11-2, the J call TRBJ2-3; tentatively, D is TRBD1 (7 bases). The specimen was peripheral blood. The receptor was isolated from a man younger than 45 with acute or convalescent COVID-19. CDR3 DNA sequence: TGTGCCAGCAGCGTACAGGGGAGGTCAGATACGCAGTATTTT. This codes for CASSVQGRSDTQYF.